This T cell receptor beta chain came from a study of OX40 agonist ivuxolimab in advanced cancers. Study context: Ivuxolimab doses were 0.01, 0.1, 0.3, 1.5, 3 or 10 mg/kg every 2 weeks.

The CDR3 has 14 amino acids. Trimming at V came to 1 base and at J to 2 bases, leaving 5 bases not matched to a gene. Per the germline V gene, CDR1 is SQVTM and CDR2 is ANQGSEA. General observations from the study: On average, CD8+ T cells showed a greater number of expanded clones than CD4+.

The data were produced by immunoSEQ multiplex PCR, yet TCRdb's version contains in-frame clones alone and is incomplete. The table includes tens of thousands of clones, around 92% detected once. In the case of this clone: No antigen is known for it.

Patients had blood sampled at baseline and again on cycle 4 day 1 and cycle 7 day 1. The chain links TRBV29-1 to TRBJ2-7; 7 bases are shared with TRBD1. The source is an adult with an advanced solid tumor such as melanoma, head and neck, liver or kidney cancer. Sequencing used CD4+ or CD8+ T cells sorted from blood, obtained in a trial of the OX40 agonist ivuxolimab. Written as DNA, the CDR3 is TGCAGCGTTGAAGTCAGGGGACAGCCCTACGAGCAGTACTTC. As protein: CSVEVRGQPYEQYF.